This entry describes one T cell receptor beta chain. The sample belongs to a study of blood T cell repertoires in COVID-19. Study-wide background: The samples span acute and convalescent COVID-19 from the United States, Italy and Spain. PBMCs, B-cell-depleted T cells, or T cells were the source of the cDNA or gDNA that made up the material.

Per the study methods: The assay estimated nucleated cells by amplifying reference gene primers. Sequenced by immunoSEQ multiplex PCR; TCRdb stores in-frame clones only, minus some. For V, J and clone size, that table is used; D and trimming come from the DNA. The data contain roughly 110,000 clones, 80% to 95% of them singletons. Trimming cost V 3 bases and J 0 bases, with 6 bases left between them. Per germline, CDR1 MDHEN and CDR2 SYDVKM. The CDR3 extends over 14 amino acids. The sequence was obtained from a woman aged 30 to 39 with acute or convalescent COVID-19. The genes are TRBV28 and TRBJ1-3; TRBD1 is a possible D gene (6 bases). Sample: peripheral blood. The CDR3 loop is CASSLTGSGNTIYF. The CDR3 nucleotides read TGTGCCAGCAGTTTGACAGGCTCTGGAAACACCATATATTTT.